This is a list of T cell receptor beta chains from one sample in a study of Ad26.COV2.S vaccination and SARS-CoV-2 variants. Sequencing used immunoSEQ multiplex PCR; TCRdb keeps in-frame clones, though not all of them. The table lists hundreds of thousands of clones, 88% of them singletons. This material consisted of peripheral blood, taken in a trial of Ad26.COV2.S vaccine versus placebo. The receptors shown here come from a person aged 18-65 years who received the Ad26.COV2.S COVID-19 vaccine or a placebo. CDR3s include the opening cysteine and the closing phenylalanine or tryptophan. Each record gives: D gene, J gene, V gene, clone size, CDR3 protein, CDR3 DNA. D genes are given only for firm matches. A clone size is listed for some rows: how often the clone was seen (once, few, many), or a class if it is expanded.

>-|TRBJ2-2|TRBV4-1|few
CASSGRTVNTGELFF
TGCGCCAGCAGCGGCCGGACAGTTAACACCGGGGAGCTGTTTTTT
>TRBD1|TRBJ2-5|TRBV10-3|-
CATGQGESETQYF
TGTGCCACCGGACAGGGGGAATCAGAGACCCAGTACTTC
>-|TRBJ1-2|TRBV7-9|-
CASSISGTDVYGYTF
TGTGCCAGCAGCATCTCCGGGACCGATGTTTATGGCTACACCTTC
>-|TRBJ1-1|TRBV29-1|once
CSVVRTNTEAFF
TGCAGCGTAGTAAGAACGAACACTGAAGCTTTCTTT
>TRBD2|TRBJ2-3|TRBV5-1|-
CASTLPRASGRGDTQYF
TGCGCCAGCACCCTCCCCCGGGCTAGCGGGAGGGGTGATACGCAGTATTTT
>-|TRBJ1-4|TRBV7-9|-
CASSPSEKLFF
TGTGCCAGCAGCCCCTCTGAAAAACTGTTTTTT
>-|TRBJ1-2|TRBV27|-
CASSLRGADGYTF
TGTGCCAGCAGTTTACGGGGCGCGGATGGCTACACCTTC
>TRBD1|TRBJ1-6|TRBV5-6|few
CASSFTGVGSPLHF
TGTGCCAGCAGCTTTACAGGGGTGGGGTCACCCCTCCACTTT
>TRBD2|TRBJ2-3|TRBV3-1/TRBV3-2|-
CASSQYSSGGAILTGTQYF
TGTGCCAGCAGCCAATATTCTAGCGGGGGGGCAATCCTTACCGGTACGCAGTATTTT
>-|TRBJ2-7|TRBV10-1|-
CASRSGSDEQYF
TGCGCCAGCCGATCCGGGAGCGACGAGCAGTACTTC
>TRBD1|TRBJ2-7|TRBV4-3|once
CASSQKTGPTGEQYF
TGCGCCAGCAGCCAGAAGACAGGGCCTACGGGGGAGCAGTACTTC
>TRBD1|TRBJ2-2|TRBV7-3|-
CASSADRGHAATGELFF
TGTGCCAGCAGCGCGGACAGGGGCCACGCGGCGACCGGGGAGCTGTTTTTT
>-|TRBJ2-4|TRBV28|-
CASKAKFIQYF
TGTGCCAGCAAGGCCAAGTTCATTCAGTACTTC
>-|TRBJ1-2|TRBV28|once
CASSLFDRLGYYGYTF
TGTGCCAGCAGTTTATTTGACCGGTTGGGGTACTATGGCTACACCTTC
>-|TRBJ2-2|TRBV3-1/TRBV3-2|few
CASSQARGGLAGELFF
TGTGCCAGCAGCCAAGCCCGGGGCGGGCTGGCCGGGGAGCTGTTTTTT
>TRBD1|TRBJ1-5|TRBV5-1|-
CASSLAGGRQPQHF
TGCGCCAGCAGCTTGGCAGGGGGGCGTCAGCCCCAGCATTTT
>-|TRBJ2-1|TRBV7-3|-
CASSSQWNEQFF
TGTGCCAGCAGCTCCCAGTGGAATGAGCAGTTCTTC
>-|TRBJ1-1|TRBV6-1|-
CASSENRGQYTEAFF
TGTGCCAGCAGTGAAAATAGAGGACAGTACACTGAAGCTTTCTTT
>TRBD1|TRBJ2-1|TRBV6-5|-
CASSWDRDNEQFF
TGTGCCAGCAGCTGGGACAGAGACAATGAGCAGTTCTTC
>-|TRBJ1-1|TRBV7-2|-
CASSPGHWGFAFF
TGTGCCAGCAGTCCTGGGCACTGGGGATTCGCTTTCTTT
>-|TRBJ1-2|TRBV25-1|-
CASSENFFSYTF
TGTGCCAGCAGTGAAAACTTCTTCAGCTACACCTTC
>-|TRBJ1-4|TRBV18|few
CASSPPPGNEKLFF
TGTGCCAGCTCACCACCTCCTGGAAATGAAAAACTGTTTTTT
>-|TRBJ1-3|TRBV4-2|-
CASSQGVQRQSLGNTIYF
TGTGCCAGCAGCCAAGGCGTCCAGAGACAGTCTTTAGGAAACACCATATATTTT
>TRBD2|TRBJ2-2|TRBV5-1|-
CASSHSGANTGELFF
TGCGCCAGCAGCCATAGCGGGGCGAACACCGGGGAGCTGTTTTTT
>-|TRBJ2-7|TRBV7-8|-
CASSGDQNRHYEQYF
TGTGCCAGCAGCGGAGACCAAAACAGGCACTACGAGCAGTACTTC
>TRBD1|TRBJ1-5|TRBV30|once
CAWSLRQGGGNQPQHF
TGTGCCTGGAGTCTAAGACAGGGTGGGGGCAATCAGCCCCAGCATTTT
>-|TRBJ1-1|TRBV7-3|-
CASSLDGGAMNTEAFF
TGTGCCAGCAGCTTAGATGGGGGGGCCATGAACACTGAAGCTTTCTTT
>-|TRBJ2-2|TRBV27|-
CASSVAVANTGELFF
TGTGCCAGCAGTGTAGCCGTAGCGAACACCGGGGAGCTGTTTTTT
>TRBD1|TRBJ2-5|TRBV11-2|-
CASSLGDRDQETQYF
TGTGCCAGCAGCTTAGGGGACAGGGATCAAGAGACCCAGTACTTC
>-|TRBJ2-3|TRBV7-2|-
CASSSTLGGAYLYTQYF
TGTGCCAGCAGCTCAACCCTGGGGGGGGCTTATTTATATACGCAGTATTTT
>-|TRBJ2-2|TRBV4-3|-
CASSQGPSITGELFF
TGCGCCAGCAGCCAAGGGCCTAGTATCACCGGGGAGCTGTTTTTT
>TRBD1|TRBJ2-7|TRBV15|-
CATSRSGTAYEQYF
TGTGCCACCAGCAGATCAGGGACAGCCTACGAGCAGTACTTC
>-|TRBJ1-6|TRBV19|-
CASTSSNSYNSPLHF
TGTGCCAGTACGAGTTCGAACTCCTATAATTCACCCCTCCACTTT
>-|TRBJ1-1|TRBV7-8|-
CASSLGLGTEAFF
TGTGCCAGCAGCTTAGGCTTAGGTACTGAAGCTTTCTTT
>TRBD1|TRBJ1-2|TRBV5-6|-
CASSLVHRGFFYGYTF
TGTGCCAGCAGCTTGGTTCACAGGGGGTTTTTCTATGGCTACACCTTC